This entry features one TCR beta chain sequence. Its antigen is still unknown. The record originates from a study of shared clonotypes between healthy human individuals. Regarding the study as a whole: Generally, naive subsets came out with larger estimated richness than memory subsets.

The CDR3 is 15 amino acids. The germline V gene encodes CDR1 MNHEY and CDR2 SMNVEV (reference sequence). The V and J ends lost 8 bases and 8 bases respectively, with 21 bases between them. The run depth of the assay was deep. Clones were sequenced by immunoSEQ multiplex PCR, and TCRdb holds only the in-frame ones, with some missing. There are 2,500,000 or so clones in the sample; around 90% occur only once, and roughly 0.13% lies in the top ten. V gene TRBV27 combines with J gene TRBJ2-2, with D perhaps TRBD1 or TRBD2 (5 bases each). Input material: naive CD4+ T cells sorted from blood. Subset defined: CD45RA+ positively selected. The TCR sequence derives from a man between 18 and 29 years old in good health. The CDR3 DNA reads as TGTGCCAGCGCCCGGGATGAGGGGAAGTGGGGGGAGCTGTTTTTT. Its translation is CASARDEGKWGELFF.